This TCR beta chain was sequenced for a study of metastatic and nonmetastatic thyroid tumors. All patients were untreated before thyroid surgery. Trimming took 3 bases from V and 8 from J, leaving 15 bases between them. The V gene's germline CDR1 is SGHRS and CDR2 YFSETQ. The CDR3 runs to 14 residues. TCRdb redid the clone calls on the PCR reads using MiXCR. The table shows more than 20,000 clones, with 36% occurring only once. The sample comprised blood. The V call is TRBV5-1, the J call TRBJ2-1, with D hard to call. This receptor was identified in a male donor with papillary thyroid cancer or a benign thyroid nodule (not recorded which). Some clones in this sample may be carry-over from other donors' samples. The CDR3 sequence: CASSSNPPVDEQFF. DNA of the CDR3: TGCGCCAGCAGCTCCAACCCCCCCGTCGATGAGCAGTTCTTC.